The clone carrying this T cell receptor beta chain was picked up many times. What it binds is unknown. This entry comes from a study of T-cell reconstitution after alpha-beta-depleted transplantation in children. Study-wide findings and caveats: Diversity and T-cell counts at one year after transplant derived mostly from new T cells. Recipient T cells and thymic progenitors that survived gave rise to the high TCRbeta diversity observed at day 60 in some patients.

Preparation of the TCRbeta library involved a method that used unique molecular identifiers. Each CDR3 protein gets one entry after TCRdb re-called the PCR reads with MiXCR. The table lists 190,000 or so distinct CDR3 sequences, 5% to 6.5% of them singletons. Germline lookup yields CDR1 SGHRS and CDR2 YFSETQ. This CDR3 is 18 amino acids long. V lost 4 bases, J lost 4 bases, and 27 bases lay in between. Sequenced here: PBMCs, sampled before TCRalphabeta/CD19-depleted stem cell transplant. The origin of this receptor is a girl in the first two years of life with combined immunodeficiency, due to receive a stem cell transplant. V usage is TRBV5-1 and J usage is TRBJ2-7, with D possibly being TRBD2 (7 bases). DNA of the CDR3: TGCGCCAGCAGCGCGAACACGGCCACAGGGAGGGATTATTACGAGCAGTACTTC. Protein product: CASSANTATGRDYYEQYF.